This T cell receptor beta chain was sequenced in a study of T-cell memory formation after mild COVID-19. On the study more broadly: Most TCR clusters belonged to a single donor.

This clonotype was counted a few times. The antigen remains undetermined. Findings and limits, study-wide: Clones shrinking between day 15 and 85 showed a balanced CD4/CD8 split, and those that grew later tilted toward CD4+. There was no confirmation that second-wave clones peaking on day 37 were SARS-CoV-2 specific.

The germline V gene has CDR1 SNHLY and CDR2 FYNNEI. This CDR3 comprises 13 residues. V lost 8 bases and J lost 6, with 14 bases in between. With constant-segment primers, 5'RACE yielded cDNA libraries of TCR alpha and TCR beta that carried sample barcodes and UMIs. TCRdb re-called the 5' RACE reads with MiXCR, one entry per CDR3 protein. This sample yields some 210,000 distinct CDR3 sequences, of which 27% are seen a single time; about an eighth belongs to the top ten. The J gene is TRBJ2-1, the V gene TRBV2; tentative D call: TRBD1 (6 bases). The clonotype comes from an adult woman who had mild COVID-19 (a few samples of this study predate the infection). Cell type and time point are not known. The sequenced sample consisted of PBMCs or a T cell subset sorted from them (not recorded which). The CDR3 sequence: CASAAGATNEQFF. The CDR3 DNA is TGTGCCAGCGCGGCAGGGGCCACCAATGAGCAGTTCTTC.